This TCR beta chain emerged from a study of T cells in Graves' hyperthyroidism and ophthalmopathy (dated by TCRdb to between 2019 and 2020). In the study overall: Peripheral blood samples were taken at the time of initial diagnosis, prior to any treatment. Prospective prediction of ophthalmopathy was tested in an independent validation cohort of under 20 hyperthyroidism patients and 15 to 17 patients who later progressed to ophthalmopathy. The paper describes TCR Vbeta CDR3 sequencing of around 130 peripheral blood samples, made up of some 40 ophthalmopathy patients, approximately 73 hyperthyroidism patients and around 17 progressor patients. The roughly 100 discovery patients were randomly divided into training and test sets at a 7:3 ratio. In more than 5 Graves' hyperthyroidism patients, the study also compared T-cell repertoires from thyroid tissue with T-cell repertoires from blood. After blood sampling, hyperthyroidism patients were treated with methimazole at a starting dose of 30 mg daily, and ophthalmopathy patients were treated with high-dose intravenous methylprednisolone. To identify TCR V-J signatures that set the groups apart, the researchers used a discovery cohort of about a hundred patients, made up of around 40 with Graves' ophthalmopathy and some 60 with stable Graves' hyperthyroidism. Broad study findings and their caveats: During validation, the model predicted progression to ophthalmopathy a median of approximately 6.5 months ahead of onset, with almost 71% sensitivity and 72% to 85% specificity. In cross-validation, a model built on a 13 V-J signature told ophthalmopathy apart from stable hyperthyroidism with over 85% sensitivity and roughly 82% specificity, and in testing the same model reached 80%/75%. No statistical method was used to fix the sample size in advance, and group allocation was not hidden from the investigators. Most expanded thyroid clonotypes (frequency above 0.001) were also detected in blood, a finding suggesting that blood repertoires may reflect thyroid immune responses.

V lost 2 bases and J lost 4 bases; the stretch between them is 7 bases long. Per the germline V gene, SGDLS is the CDR1 and YYNGEE is the CDR2. The CDR3, cysteine through phenylalanine, is 13 amino acids long. Only CDR3 DNA is held: 39 bases, read in frame from base 1. The TCR beta CDR3 regions were amplified from RNA transcripts. The TCR CDR3 was subjected to a first round of RT-PCR using the HTBI primer set and the Qiagen OneStep RT-PCR kit. Libraries were constructed in a second round of multiplex PCR, after which size selection and purification were carried out. Sequencing of the libraries was done on an Illumina HiSeq2000 using paired-end 100 bp reads. The study's own analysis went as follows. SOAPnuke was used to process the raw data, with reads discarded if the reads contained adapters or uncalled bases, had a mean Phred below 15, or lacked an exact constant-primer or identifier match. High-quality paired reads were merged using COPE v1.2.5, and each unique nucleotide sequence was defined as a clonotype. MiTCR v1.1 was used to align clonotypes to the IMGT TRBV, TRBD and TRBJ reference segments. Only V-J combinations with frequency above 0.0001, covering about 99% of repertoires, were analysed. The TCS score was defined as F50 (clonal expansion) divided by E x V (chaos), with BLOSUM62-based TCRdist calculated between CDR3 peptides within each V-J. Welch's t-statistics and random forest reduced roughly 500 V-J features to 10 to 15, which were used in a naive Bayes classifier (R e1071). The raw public data were reprocessed by TCRdb itself: fastp quality trimming at Q25, MiXCR clonotype calling, in-frame beta chains only. Each entry merges the rows of one CDR3 protein and shows their most common DNA and genes. TCRdb's processing, not the authors', yielded these V and J calls. A total of 270,000 or so distinct CDR3 sequences appear in this sample, over 12% of them only once. The leading ten clones occupy more than 30% of the sample.

Hyperthyroidism patients were newly diagnosed, had a disease duration of under 2 months, and were aged 18 to 65 years. Any patient with an uncontrolled infection, another autoimmune disease, pregnancy or lactation was excluded. Clinical symptoms, serum thyroxine and TRAb, thyroid ultrasound, and orbital computed tomography formed the basis for the diagnoses. Blood from progressor patients was collected at the time of first diagnosis with hyperthyroidism, before any ophthalmopathy symptoms had appeared. PBMCs were isolated from approximately 10 ml of fresh peripheral blood by Ficoll-Paque density gradient centrifugation. Progressor patients were defined as those initially diagnosed with Graves' hyperthyroidism in whom ophthalmopathy developed during follow-up. Total RNA was extracted using Trizol reagent, and RNA quality was assessed on an Agilent 2100 Bioanalyzer. As regards this clonotype: Its antigen remains undetermined. Per-nucleotide qualities are absent, and no much larger clonotype sits a single base away.

The chain was built from TRBV9 and TRBJ2-1, with no D gene named confidently. Specimen: blood. The receptor was isolated from a woman between 45 and 65 years old with Graves' hyperthyroidism that later progressed to Graves' ophthalmopathy. In nucleotide form, the sequence is TGTGCCAGCAGCGTTCGCGAGTACAATGAGCAGTTCTTC. It translates to CASSVREYNEQFF.